This TCR beta chain was profiled in a study of response to subunit inactivated influenza vaccine. Findings and caveats of the study: T cells newly recruited by each seasonal influenza vaccination are few, the authors suggested.

This clonotype was recorded at least ten times. Antigen: not known. TCRdb independently ran MiXCR on the RT-PCR reads; one entry per CDR3 protein. The sample includes over 150,000 distinct CDR3 sequences, approximately 8.7% of them seen just once. The source is a man aged 50 or older who received an inactivated influenza vaccine. The source was non-naive T cells sorted from PBMCs, collected on the day of vaccination.

The CDR3 here is CASSPLWPSGGQTQYF. CDR3 sequence (DNA): TGCGCCAGCAGCCCCCTATGGCCTAGCGGGGGTCAGACCCAGTACTTC. The chain employs TRBV4-3 and TRBJ2-5; 10 bases fit TRBD2. Germline CDR1 LGHNA, CDR2 YSLEER. The CDR3 has 16 amino acids. With 4 bases clipped from V and 6 bases from J, the junction kept 11 bases outside the gene matches.